A selection of T cell receptor beta chains follows, all from one sample in a study of CD8 T cells in ankylosing spondylitis. TCRdb passed the 5' RACE reads through MiXCR, listing each CDR3 protein once. The sample records around 540,000 distinct CDR3 sequences, about 13% being singletons. Sequenced material: blood, either unsorted or a sorted T cell fraction (not recorded which). These receptors all come from a male donor with ankylosing spondylitis. The CDR3 runs from the conserved cysteine through the conserved F or W. D genes are given only for firm matches. Some rows have no size entry. The others give once, few or many, or a class for an expanded clone.

abundance	v_gene	j_gene	d_gene	len	CDR3nt	CDR3aa
few	TRBV20-1	TRBJ2-7	TRBD2	13	TGCAGTGCAAGACTAGCGGGAGGCAACGAGCAGTACTTC	CSARLAGGNEQYF
few	TRBV18	TRBJ1-2	.	14	TGTGCCAGCTCAACAAGACAGGATGACTATGGCTACACCTTC	CASSTRQDDYGYTF
many	TRBV20-1	TRBJ2-5	.	15	TGCAGTGCTAGAGATGGAGGACAGTCACAAGAGACCCAGTACTTC	CSARDGGQSQETQYF
.	TRBV7-9	TRBJ2-5	TRBD2	16	TGTGCCAGCAGCTTGGGACTAGCCCTTTTCCAAGAGACCCAGTACTTC	CASSLGLALFQETQYF
few	TRBV20-1	TRBJ2-7	TRBD2	16	TGCAGTGCTAGCTCCGGGAGGCTTCCGCGAAACTACGAGCAGTACTTC	CSASSGRLPRNYEQYF
few	TRBV7-2	TRBJ1-4	TRBD1	14	TGTGCCAGCAGTATACAGGGGGCTGGTGAAAAACTGTTTTTT	CASSIQGAGEKLFF
.	TRBV5-1	TRBJ2-5	TRBD2	15	TGCGCCAGCAGCTCTAGCGGGAGGTATTTGGAGACCCAGTACTTC	CASSSSGRYLETQYF
few	TRBV14	TRBJ1-1	TRBD1	16	TGTGCCAGCAGCCCACCCGGGACAGCCAGATTCACTGAAGCTTTCTTT	CASSPPGTARFTEAFF
many	TRBV29-1	TRBJ2-1	.	14	TGCAGCGTTGCTGGGGGGAGCTCCTACAATGAGCAGTTCTTC	CSVAGGSSYNEQFF
many	TRBV7-2	TRBJ2-3	TRBD2	15	TGTGCCAGCAGCAGGAGCCGGACTAGCGGAGATACGCAGTATTTT	CASSRSRTSGDTQYF
.	TRBV3-1	TRBJ1-1	.	14	TGTGCCAGCAGCCGCAAGGACAGGAACACTGAAGCTTTCTTT	CASSRKDRNTEAFF
many	TRBV6-5	TRBJ2-3	.	13	TGTGCCAGCACCCCCAGGGCAGGGGATACGCAGTATTTT	CASTPRAGDTQYF
many	TRBV4-1	TRBJ2-1	TRBD2	15	TGCGCCAGCAGCCAAACTAGCGGGAGTTACAATGAGCAGTTCTTC	CASSQTSGSYNEQFF
many	TRBV5-1	TRBJ2-5	TRBD1	13	TGTGCCAGCAGTCTAACAGGGGAAGAGACCCAGTACTTC	CASSLTGEETQYF
.	TRBV3-1	TRBJ1-5	.	13	TGTGCCAGCAGCCTCACCGGGAGGCAGCCCCAGCATTTT	CASSLTGRQPQHF
.	TRBV4-1	TRBJ2-3	.	13	TGCGCCAGCAGCCAAGGGGGATATGGTACGCAGTATTTT	CASSQGGYGTQYF
few	TRBV3-1	TRBJ1-5	.	16	TGTGCCAGCAGCCACACCCGAAGAGGTGGCAATCAGCCCCAGCATTTT	CASSHTRRGGNQPQHF
few	TRBV6-4	TRBJ2-1	TRBD1	16	TGTGCCAGCAGAGCAGTAGGGGGCACATCCTACAATGAGCAGTTCTTC	CASRAVGGTSYNEQFF
.	TRBV12-5	TRBJ2-5	TRBD2	19	TGTGCTAGTGGTTTTGGTACCGGCCTAGCGGGACCCTCCCTGGAGACCCAGTACTTC	CASGFGTGLAGPSLETQYF
many	TRBV12-3/TRBV12-4	TRBJ1-1	.	12	TGTGCCAGCCGTGAGGGGCCCACTGAAGCTTTCTTT	CASREGPTEAFF
.	TRBV19	TRBJ2-1	.	16	TGTGCCAGTAGTTCGCCCCTGGAGGCGAGAATCAATGAGCAGTTCTTC	CASSSPLEARINEQFF
.	TRBV6-5	TRBJ2-1	.	14	TGTGCCAGCAGTTACTTCCCCCAAATCAATGAGCAGTTCTTC	CASSYFPQINEQFF
few	TRBV7-8	TRBJ2-2	TRBD2	16	TGTGCCAGCAGCCCGTATACCAGCGGGGGAACCGGGGAGCTGTTTTTT	CASSPYTSGGTGELFF
.	TRBV11-2	TRBJ2-5	.	15	TGTGCCAGCAGCTTAGGGTCCTTACCGGGGGAGACCCAGTACTTC	CASSLGSLPGETQYF
.	TRBV7-6	TRBJ1-4	.	14	TGTGCCAGCAGCTTAGCCTTACAGGCGGAAAAACTGTTTTTT	CASSLALQAEKLFF
few	TRBV7-2	TRBJ2-3	TRBD2	16	TGTGCCAGCAGCTTAGTTAGCGGGAGTATAGCAGATACGCAGTATTTT	CASSLVSGSIADTQYF
few	TRBV15	TRBJ2-1	TRBD2	16	TGTGCCACCAGCACCGGACTAGCGGGGGGATACAATGAGCAGTTCTTC	CATSTGLAGGYNEQFF
many	TRBV5-1	TRBJ2-1	TRBD2	16	TGCGCCAGCAGCTTGATGGGCGGGGGAGTATACAATGAGCAGTTCTTC	CASSLMGGGVYNEQFF
.	TRBV11-2	TRBJ2-1	.	15	TGTGCCAGCAGCTTAGATGCGGGAACCAACCTTGAGCAGTTCTTC	CASSLDAGTNLEQFF
many	TRBV12-3/TRBV12-4	TRBJ2-1	TRBD1	14	TGTGCCAGCAGTATGACAGGGTCGGACGGTGAGCAGTTCTTC	CASSMTGSDGEQFF
few	TRBV25-1	TRBJ2-1	TRBD2	17	TGTGCCAGCAGTGTCCCCTCTTCGAGCGGGAGAATGTATGAGCAGTTCTTC	CASSVPSSSGRMYEQFF
few	TRBV5-1	TRBJ2-6	.	16	TGCGCCAGCAGCTTGGGTTTCCACTCTGGGGCCAACGTCCTGACTTTC	CASSLGFHSGANVLTF